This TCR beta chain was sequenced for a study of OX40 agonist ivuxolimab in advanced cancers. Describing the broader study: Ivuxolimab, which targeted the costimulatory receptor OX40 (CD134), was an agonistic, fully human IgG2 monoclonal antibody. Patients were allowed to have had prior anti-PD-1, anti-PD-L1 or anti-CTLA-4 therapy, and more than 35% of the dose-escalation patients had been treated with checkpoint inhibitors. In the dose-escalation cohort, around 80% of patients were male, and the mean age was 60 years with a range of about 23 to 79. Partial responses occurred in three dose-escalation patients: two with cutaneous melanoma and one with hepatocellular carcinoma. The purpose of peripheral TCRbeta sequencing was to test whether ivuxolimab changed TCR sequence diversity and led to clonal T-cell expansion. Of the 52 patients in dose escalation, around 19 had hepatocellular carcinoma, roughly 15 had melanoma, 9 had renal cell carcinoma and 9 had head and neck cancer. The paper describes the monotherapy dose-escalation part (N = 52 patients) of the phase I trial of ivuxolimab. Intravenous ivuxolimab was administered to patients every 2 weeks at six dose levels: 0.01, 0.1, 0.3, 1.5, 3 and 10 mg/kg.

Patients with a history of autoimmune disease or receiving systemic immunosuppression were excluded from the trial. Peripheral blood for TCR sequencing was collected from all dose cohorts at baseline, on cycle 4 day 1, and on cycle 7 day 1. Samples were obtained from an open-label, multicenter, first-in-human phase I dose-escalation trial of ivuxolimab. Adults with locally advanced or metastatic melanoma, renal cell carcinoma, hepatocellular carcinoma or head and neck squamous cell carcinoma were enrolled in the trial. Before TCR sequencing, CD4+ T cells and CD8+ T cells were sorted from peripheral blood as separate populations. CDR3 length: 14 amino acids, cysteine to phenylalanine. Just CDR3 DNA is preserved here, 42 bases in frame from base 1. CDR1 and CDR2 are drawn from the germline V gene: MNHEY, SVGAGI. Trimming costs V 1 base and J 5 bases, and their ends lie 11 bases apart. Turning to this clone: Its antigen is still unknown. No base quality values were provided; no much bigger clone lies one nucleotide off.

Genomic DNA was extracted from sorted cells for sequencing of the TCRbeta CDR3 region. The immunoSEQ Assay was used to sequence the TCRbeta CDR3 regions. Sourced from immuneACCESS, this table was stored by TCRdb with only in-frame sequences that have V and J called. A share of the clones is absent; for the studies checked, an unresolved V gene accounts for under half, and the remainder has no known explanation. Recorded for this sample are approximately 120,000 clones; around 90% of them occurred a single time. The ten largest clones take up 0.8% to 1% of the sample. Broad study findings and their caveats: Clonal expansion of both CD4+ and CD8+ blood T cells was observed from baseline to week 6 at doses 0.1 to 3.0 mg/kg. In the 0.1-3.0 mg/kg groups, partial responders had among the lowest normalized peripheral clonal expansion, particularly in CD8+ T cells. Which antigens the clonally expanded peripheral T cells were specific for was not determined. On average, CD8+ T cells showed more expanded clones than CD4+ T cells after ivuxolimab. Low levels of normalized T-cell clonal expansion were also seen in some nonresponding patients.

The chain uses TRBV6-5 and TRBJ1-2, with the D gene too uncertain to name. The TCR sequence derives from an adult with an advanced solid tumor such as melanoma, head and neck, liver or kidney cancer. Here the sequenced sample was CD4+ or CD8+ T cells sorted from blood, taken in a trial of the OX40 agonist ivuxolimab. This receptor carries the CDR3 CASSYYPLGYGYTF. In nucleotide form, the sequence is TGTGCCAGCAGTTACTACCCCCTGGGATATGGCTACACCTTC.